This TCR beta chain is drawn from a study of shared clonotypes between healthy human individuals. Caucasian adults residing in Nashville, Tennessee made up all the donors. Study-level findings and limits: Larger estimated richness was generally seen in naive subsets than in memory subsets. Represented diversity (both genetic and exposure-history) was limited by the small number of donors.

Looked up from germline, CDR1 is MNHNS and CDR2 is SASEGT. CDR3 length: 15 residues. Between the trimmed V and J ends, which lost 6 bases and 3 bases, there was a span of 17 bases. This clone has a single count. Its matching antigen is unknown. Deep was the level at which the assay was run. Sequenced by immunoSEQ multiplex PCR; TCRdb stores in-frame clones only, minus some. The sample records about 980,000 clones, more than 75% being singletons. The sequence was obtained from a man between 18 and 29 years old in good health. The sample consisted of memory CD4+ T cells sorted from blood. Subset defined: CD45RA-negative fraction. The rearrangement links TRBV6-1 to TRBJ2-5, with unresolved D. CDR3 amino acids: CASSRRVLPEETQYF. CDR3 nucleotides: TGTGCCAGCAGCAGACGGGTCCTACCTGAAGAGACCCAGTACTTC.